The clone carrying this T cell receptor beta chain occurred many times. As the library was built, unique molecular identifiers were attached to individual cDNA molecules. Each CDR3 protein is one row after TCRdb ran MiXCR on the RACE reads. The repertoire holds roughly 50,000 distinct CDR3 sequences, with roughly 9.5% as singletons. These data come from a study of human T cells and chemical hapten exposure. Study details: Upper inner arm skin measuring approximately 2 cm by approximately 2 cm received 2% DPC for sensitization.

Indicated time point: patch test 3, about 24 weeks after DPC sensitization. Treatment of the sample: therapeutic diphenylcyclopropenone sensitization with weekly scalp DPC. V gave up 7 bases and J gave up 6 bases, with 19 bases separating them. CDR3 size: 14 residues. The germline V gene has CDR1 SQVTM and CDR2 ANQGSEA. Sample: whole blood, taken in connection with sensitization to the hapten diphenylcyclopropenone (DPC). The V call is TRBV29-1, the J call TRBJ2-4; unclear D gene. The receptor was derived from a woman aged 40-49 years with alopecia areata. Some clones in this sample may be carry-over from other donors' samples. Here the CDR3 reads CSATIGRAGNIQYF. The CDR3 coding sequence is TGCAGCGCCACTATAGGGCGAGCCGGAAACATTCAGTACTTC.